Below are 21 T cell receptor beta chains sequenced from a single sample in a study of spatial heterogeneity in lung cancer. Study-level findings and limits: Higher tumor mutation counts went along with higher counts of expanded intratumoral alpha and beta TCRs.

Time point: sample taken at primary tumor resection. One entry per CDR3 protein, called by TCRdb with MiXCR from the 5' RACE reads. The sample lists about 13,000 distinct CDR3 sequences, 4.5% to 7% seen once, with 8.5% to 14% in the top ten. Their antigen targets remain unknown. The sequenced sample was lung tumor tissue, obtained at surgery. Receptors were obtained from a female donor with early-stage non-small cell lung cancer.

This clonotype was detected ten times or more. This beta chain appears as a stray read in a library generated for alpha chains; its size is not informative. For the CDR3, the DNA is TGCGCCAGCACAATTACTAGCGGGGGGCTTAGGACCCAGTACTTC. Translation: CASTITSGGLRTQYF. The rearrangement links TRBV5-1 to TRBJ2-5; 12 bases agree with TRBD2. Germline values: CDR1 SGHRS, CDR2 YFSETQ. V shed 6 bases, J shed 7 bases, and the junction held 10 bases outside the gene matches. This CDR3 region has 15 residues.

This clonotype came up many times. Being off target in a library aimed at alpha chains, this beta chain has a size of little meaning. The chain combines TRBV9 with TRBJ2-3; D remains ambiguous. V gave up 4 bases and J gave up 4 bases, with 7 bases separating them. Germline CDR1 reads SGDLS; CDR2 reads YYNGEE. The length of the CDR3 is 12 residues. The CDR3 coding sequence is TGTGCCAGCAGCCCCATGGCAGATACGCAGTATTTT. Translation gives CASSPMADTQYF.

This clonotype was recorded at least ten times. Since it is a stray read in a library aimed at alpha chains, this beta chain has a size that is not meaningful. The chain joins TRBV7-2 to TRBJ2-5; 7 bases are shared with TRBD1. Losses at the gene ends were 0 bases for V and 3 bases for J; bases not matched to a gene: 4. The CDR3 extends over 15 amino acids. Germline values: CDR1 SGHTA, CDR2 FQGNSA. The CDR3 loop reads CASSLARTGKETQYF. The DNA for the CDR3 is TGTGCCAGCAGCTTAGCCCGGACAGGAAAAGAGACCCAGTACTTC.

This clonotype was seen repeatedly, ten times or more. Because this beta chain is a stray read in a library intended to capture alpha chains, its abundance should not be given much weight. The V call is TRBV6-6, the J call TRBJ1-2; 8 bases map to TRBD1. The CDR3 length is 13 residues. The V gene's germline CDR1 is MNHNY and CDR2 SVGAGI (reference sequence). With 2 bases clipped from V and 6 bases from J, the junction kept 2 bases outside the gene matches. DNA for the CDR3: TGTGCCAGCAGTTACAACAGGGGGGATGGCTACACCTTC. Its translation is CASSYNRGDGYTF.

This clonotype was observed many times. For a library built for alpha chains, this beta chain is a stray read; little rests on its size. The V and J genes are TRBV12-3 or TRBV12-4 and TRBJ1-4, with unresolved D. The V gene lost 3 bases and the J gene lost 10 bases, with 9 bases spanning the gap. CDR3 length: 12 amino acids. Written as DNA, the CDR3 is TGTGCCAGCAGTTTGGTGGGCGCAAAACTGTTTTTT. Protein: CASSLVGAKLFF.

This clonotype counts as medium-sized. Since the library was made to target alpha chains, this beta chain is a stray read and its abundance is not meaningful. The chain couples TRBV19 to TRBJ2-3; TRBD2 aligns across 10 bases. Germline CDR1 is LNHDA and CDR2 is SQIVND (reference sequence). The junction had 13 bases not matched to a gene; V was cut back by 5 bases and J by 5 bases. The CDR3 length is 17 residues. The CDR3 DNA is TGTGCCAGTAGTCCGGAGGGGAGCGGGGGGGCCGGAGATACGCAGTATTTT. This encodes CASSPEGSGGAGDTQYF. The full variable domain, with the rest looked up from reference TRBV19 and TRBJ2-3, is DGGITQSPKYLFRKEGQNVTLSCEQNLNHDAMYWYRQDPGQGLRLIYYSQIVNDFQKGDIAEGYSVSREKKESFPLTVTSAQKNPTAFYLCASSPEGSGGAGDTQYFGPGTRLTVL.

This clonotype was picked up many times. This beta chain slipped into a library made for alpha chains as a stray read, so its size is not meaningful. V gene TRBV10-1 combines with J gene TRBJ2-2; D is unresolved. The germline gives CDR1 WNHNN, CDR2 SYGVQD (reference sequence). Deletions cut 2 bases from V and 4 bases from J, with 11 bases between. CDR3 size: 15 residues. DNA for the CDR3: TGCGCCAGCAGTGAGAGTCGACTCTCCACCGGGGAGCTGTTTTTT. It yields the protein CASSESRLSTGELFF.

This clonotype is categorized as medium-sized. Because this beta chain is a stray read in a library intended to capture alpha chains, its abundance should not be given much weight. The chain links TRBV9 to TRBJ2-7; 8 nucleotides align to TRBD2. Trimming cost V 2 bases and J 7 bases; bases outside gene matches: 11. The germline V gene has CDR1 SGDLS and CDR2 YYNGEE. This CDR3 has 15 amino acids. DNA for the CDR3: TGTGCCAGCAGCGTTAGTCCTGGGCGGGGGGAGGAGCAGTACTTC. Encoded protein: CASSVSPGRGEEQYF.

This clonotype was detected many times. The library was built for alpha chains, so this beta chain is an off-target read and its size means little. J is TRBJ1-1 and V is TRBV20-1, with D possibly matching TRBD1 (6 bases). The CDR3 contains 15 residues. From germline, CDR1 is DFQATT and CDR2 SNEGSKA (reference sequence). Between the trimmed V and J ends, which lost 5 bases and 0 bases, there was a span of 16 bases. The CDR3 DNA follows: TGCAGTGCTGAGCTGCAGGGGTTGTTGAACACTGAAGCTTTCTTT. It translates to CSAELQGLLNTEAFF.

This clonotype is labeled medium-sized. Within a library made for alpha chains, this beta chain is off target, and its count is uninformative. V gene TRBV14 combines with J gene TRBJ2-2; possibly TRBD2 for D (6 bases). CDR1 and CDR2 from the germline V gene are SGHDN and FVKESK. V was shortened by 4 bases and J by 5 bases, with 17 bases between the two germline ends. The CDR3 extends over 16 amino acids. In DNA, the CDR3 is TGTGCCAGCAGCCCGCGGGAAGGACTCTGGACCGGGGAGCTGTTTTTT. Protein: CASSPREGLWTGELFF.

This clonotype was observed many times. This beta chain is an off-target read within a library intended for alpha chains, so its frequency means little. This chain connects TRBV12-5 to TRBJ1-2; 8 nucleotides line up with TRBD1. Trimming cost V 5 bases and J 7 bases; bases outside gene matches: 9. The CDR3 covers 14 residues. Looked up from germline, CDR1 is LGHNT and CDR2 is FRNRAP. The DNA of the CDR3 is TGTGCTAGTGGTCTCACCGAACAGGGGGGTGGCTACACCTTC. Its protein product is CASGLTEQGGGYTF.

This clonotype is medium-sized. The library was designed around alpha chains, so this beta chain is a stray read whose abundance carries little weight. The CDR3 sequence is CASSRGANYGYTF. As DNA, the CDR3 is TGTGCCAGCAGCCGGGGGGCTAACTATGGCTACACCTTC. This chain links TRBV3-1 with TRBJ1-2; weak D call: TRBD1 (5 bases). Germline assignment: CDR1 LGHDT and CDR2 YNNKEL (reference sequence). The CDR3 has 13 residues. The germline V and J ends were trimmed by 4 bases and 0 bases, with 6 bases remaining between them. Together with reference TRBV3-1 and TRBJ1-2, the CDR3 gives the full variable domain: DTAVSQTPKYLVTQMGNDKSIKCEQNLGHDTMYWYKQDSKKFLKIMFSYNNKELIINETVPNRFSPKSPDKAHLNLHINSLELGDSAVYFCASSRGANYGYTFGSGTRLTVV.

This clonotype was found many times. This beta chain appears as a stray read in a library generated for alpha chains; its size is not informative. V is TRBV11-2 and J is TRBJ2-1; TRBD1 or TRBD2 may be the D gene (5 bases each). Germline-derived CDR1 and CDR2 are SGHAT and FQNNGV. V shed 4 bases and J shed 3 bases, with 16 bases lying between them. This CDR3 is 16 amino acids long. Written as DNA, the CDR3 is TGTGCCAGCAGCTCCGAGACGGGACGGATCTACAATGAGCAGTTCTTC. This translates into CASSSETGRIYNEQFF.

This clonotype was counted ten times or more. Since it is a stray read in a library aimed at alpha chains, this beta chain has a size that is not meaningful. The rearrangement joins TRBV7-2 to TRBJ2-4; TRBD2 matches at 11 bases. This CDR3 has 17 residues. V was clipped by 0 bases and J by 8 bases; unmatched bases: 9. CDR1 SGHTA and CDR2 FQGNSA come from the germline V gene. The DNA for the CDR3 is TGTGCCAGCAGCTTAGCGCTAGCGGGGGGCGGTAGAGACATTCAGTACTTC. It yields the protein CASSLALAGGGRDIQYF.

This clonotype was recorded many times. Since the library was made to target alpha chains, this beta chain is a stray read and its abundance is not meaningful. The chain joins TRBV20-1 to TRBJ2-7; D gene ambiguous. This CDR3 has 17 amino acids. V was cut by 3 bases and J by 2 bases, with 23 bases left in between. CDR1 and CDR2 from the germline V gene are DFQATT and SNEGSKA (reference sequence). In DNA, the CDR3 is TGCAGTGCTAGGCCCTTACTCCTCACGAACCCCCCCTACGAGCAGTACTTC. It translates to CSARPLLLTNPPYEQYF.

By share, this clonotype counts as medium-sized (0.01 to 0.1%). This beta chain was picked up by a library intended for alpha chains and is off target, so its count carries little meaning. The chain couples TRBV7-9 to TRBJ1-5, with TRBD1 matching over 7 bases. Trimming at V came to 5 bases and at J to 4 bases, leaving 8 bases not matched to a gene. The CDR3 consists of 15 residues. The germline gives CDR1 SEHNR, CDR2 FQNEAQ (reference sequence). CDR3 loop: CASSRGLQGNQPQHF. The CDR3, as DNA: TGTGCCAGCAGCCGGGGGCTACAGGGGAATCAGCCCCAGCATTTT. The full variable domain, with the rest looked up from reference TRBV7-9 and TRBJ1-5, is DTGVSQNPRHKITKRGQNVTFRCDPISEHNRLYWYRQTLGQGPEFLTYFQNEAQLEKSRLLSDRFSAERPKGSFSTLEIQRTEQGDSAMYLCASSRGLQGNQPQHFGDGTRLSIL.

In its sample, this clonotype ranks as medium-sized. This beta chain represents an off-target read in a library built for alpha chains; its size is of limited meaning. V and J are TRBV5-1 and TRBJ1-1; D unclear. The CDR3 is 14 amino acids. The germline V gene encodes CDR1 SGHRS and CDR2 YFSETQ. Trimming took off 0 bases at V and 1 base at J, with 7 bases between the two ends. CDR3 DNA: TGCGCCAGCAGCTTGGGTCCTGGGAACACTGAAGCTTTCTTT. Its translation: CASSLGPGNTEAFF.

The table lists this clonotype with many counts. As an off-target read in a library built for alpha chains, this beta chain has a frequency of little significance. The chain is built from TRBV5-6 and TRBJ1-6; D is undetermined. The V end was cut by 2 bases, the J end by 7 bases, with 10 bases between. Germline loops: CDR1 SGHDT, CDR2 YYEEEE. CDR3 length: 14 amino acids. This chain's CDR3 is CASSFTAANSPLHF. The CDR3 coding sequence is TGTGCCAGCAGCTTCACGGCAGCAAATTCACCCCTCCACTTT. Full variable domain (remainder filled in from reference TRBV5-6 and TRBJ1-6): DAGVTQSPTHLIKTRGQQVTLRCSPKSGHDTVSWYQQALGQGPQFIFQYYEEEERQRGNFPDRFSGHQFPNYSSELNVNALLLGDSALYLCASSFTAANSPLHFGNGTRLTVT.

This clonotype was recorded at least ten times. This beta chain came through as a stray read in a library set up for alpha chains, and its size says little. V and J are TRBV21-1 and TRBJ2-7. TRBV21-1 is a listed pseudogene. The CDR3 runs to 12 residues. CDR3 protein: CASSKAGFEQYF. The CDR3, as DNA: TGTGCCAGCAGCAAGGCAGGGTTCGAGCAGTACTTC.

In its sample, this clonotype ranks as medium-sized. In a library made to pick up alpha chains, this beta chain is a stray read with a size that means little. The rearrangement links TRBV27 to TRBJ2-2; D is ambiguous. CDR3 size: 14 residues. With 7 bases removed from V and 0 bases from J, the gap between germline ends came to 9 bases. CDR1 and CDR2 from the germline V gene are MNHEY and SMNVEV (reference sequence). CDR3 in amino acids: CASMRSSNTGELFF. The CDR3 DNA sequence: TGTGCCAGCATGAGGTCGTCGAACACCGGGGAGCTGTTTTTT.

With respect to this clonotype: This beta chain is an unintended read in a library built for alpha chains; its size means little. The chain uses TRBV12-3 or TRBV12-4 and TRBJ1-1; a weak D match, TRBD1 (6 bases). V dropped 4 bases and J dropped 1 base, with 10 bases sitting between them. The CDR3 sequence is 14 residues long. Here the CDR3 reads CASSYRVTNTEAFF. The CDR3 DNA sequence: TGTGCCAGCAGTTACAGGGTTACGAACACTGAAGCTTTCTTT.